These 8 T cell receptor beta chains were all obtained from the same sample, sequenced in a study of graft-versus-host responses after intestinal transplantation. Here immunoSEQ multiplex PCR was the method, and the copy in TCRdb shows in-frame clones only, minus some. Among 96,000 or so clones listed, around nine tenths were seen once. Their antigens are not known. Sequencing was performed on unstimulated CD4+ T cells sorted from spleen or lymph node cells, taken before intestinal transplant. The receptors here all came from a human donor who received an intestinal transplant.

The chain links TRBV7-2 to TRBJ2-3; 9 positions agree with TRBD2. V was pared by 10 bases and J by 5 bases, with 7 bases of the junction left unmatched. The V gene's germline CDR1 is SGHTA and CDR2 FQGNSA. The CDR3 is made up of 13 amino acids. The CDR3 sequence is CATILAGLDTQYF. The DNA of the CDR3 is TGTGCCACCATACTAGCGGGTCTAGATACGCAGTATTTT.

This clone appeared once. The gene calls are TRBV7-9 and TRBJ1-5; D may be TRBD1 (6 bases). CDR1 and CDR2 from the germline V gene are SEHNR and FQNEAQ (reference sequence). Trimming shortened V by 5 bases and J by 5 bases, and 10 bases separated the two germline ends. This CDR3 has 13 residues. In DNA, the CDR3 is TGTGCCAGCAGCCCCCCAGGGGATCAGCCCCAGCATTTT. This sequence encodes CASSPPGDQPQHF.

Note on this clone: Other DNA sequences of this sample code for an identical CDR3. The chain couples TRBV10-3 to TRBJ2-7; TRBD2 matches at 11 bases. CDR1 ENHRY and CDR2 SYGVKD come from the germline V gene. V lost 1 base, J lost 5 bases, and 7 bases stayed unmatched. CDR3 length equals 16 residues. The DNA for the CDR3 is TGTGCCATCAGTGAGTATTTTAGCGGGAGGGCTGACGAGCAGTACTTC. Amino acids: CAISEYFSGRADEQYF.

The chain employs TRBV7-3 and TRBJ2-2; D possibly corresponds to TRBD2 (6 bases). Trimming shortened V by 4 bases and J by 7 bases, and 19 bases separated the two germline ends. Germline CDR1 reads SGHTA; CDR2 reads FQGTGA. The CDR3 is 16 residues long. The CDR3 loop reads CASSWDSARGGGELFF. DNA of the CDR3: TGTGCCAGCAGCTGGGACTCCGCGAGGGGAGGCGGGGAGCTGTTTTTT.

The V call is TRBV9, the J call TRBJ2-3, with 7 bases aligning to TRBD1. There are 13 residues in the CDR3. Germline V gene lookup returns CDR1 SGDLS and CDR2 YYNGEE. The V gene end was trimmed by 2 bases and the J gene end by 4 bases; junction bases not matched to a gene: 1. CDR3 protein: CASSVTGADTQYF. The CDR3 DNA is TGTGCCAGCAGCGTCACAGGGGCAGATACGCAGTATTTT.

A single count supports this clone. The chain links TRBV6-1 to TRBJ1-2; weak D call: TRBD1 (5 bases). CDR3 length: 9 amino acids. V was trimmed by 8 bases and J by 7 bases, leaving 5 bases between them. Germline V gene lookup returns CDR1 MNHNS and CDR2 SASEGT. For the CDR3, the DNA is TGTGCCAGCGGGGCTGGCTACACCTTC. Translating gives CASGAGYTF.

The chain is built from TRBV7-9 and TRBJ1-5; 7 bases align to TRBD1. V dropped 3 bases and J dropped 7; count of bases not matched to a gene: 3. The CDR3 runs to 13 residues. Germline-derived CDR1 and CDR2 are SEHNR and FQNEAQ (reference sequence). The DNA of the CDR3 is TGTGCCAGCAGCTTTCAGGGGGGCCAGCCCCAGCATTTT. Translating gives CASSFQGGQPQHF.

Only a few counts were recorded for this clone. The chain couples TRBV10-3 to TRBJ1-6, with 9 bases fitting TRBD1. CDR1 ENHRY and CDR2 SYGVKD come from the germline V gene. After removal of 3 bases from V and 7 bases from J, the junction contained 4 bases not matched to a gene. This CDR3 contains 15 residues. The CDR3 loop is CAISDTGTGNSPLHF. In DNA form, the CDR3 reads TGTGCCATCAGTGACACCGGGACAGGGAATTCACCCCTCCACTTT.